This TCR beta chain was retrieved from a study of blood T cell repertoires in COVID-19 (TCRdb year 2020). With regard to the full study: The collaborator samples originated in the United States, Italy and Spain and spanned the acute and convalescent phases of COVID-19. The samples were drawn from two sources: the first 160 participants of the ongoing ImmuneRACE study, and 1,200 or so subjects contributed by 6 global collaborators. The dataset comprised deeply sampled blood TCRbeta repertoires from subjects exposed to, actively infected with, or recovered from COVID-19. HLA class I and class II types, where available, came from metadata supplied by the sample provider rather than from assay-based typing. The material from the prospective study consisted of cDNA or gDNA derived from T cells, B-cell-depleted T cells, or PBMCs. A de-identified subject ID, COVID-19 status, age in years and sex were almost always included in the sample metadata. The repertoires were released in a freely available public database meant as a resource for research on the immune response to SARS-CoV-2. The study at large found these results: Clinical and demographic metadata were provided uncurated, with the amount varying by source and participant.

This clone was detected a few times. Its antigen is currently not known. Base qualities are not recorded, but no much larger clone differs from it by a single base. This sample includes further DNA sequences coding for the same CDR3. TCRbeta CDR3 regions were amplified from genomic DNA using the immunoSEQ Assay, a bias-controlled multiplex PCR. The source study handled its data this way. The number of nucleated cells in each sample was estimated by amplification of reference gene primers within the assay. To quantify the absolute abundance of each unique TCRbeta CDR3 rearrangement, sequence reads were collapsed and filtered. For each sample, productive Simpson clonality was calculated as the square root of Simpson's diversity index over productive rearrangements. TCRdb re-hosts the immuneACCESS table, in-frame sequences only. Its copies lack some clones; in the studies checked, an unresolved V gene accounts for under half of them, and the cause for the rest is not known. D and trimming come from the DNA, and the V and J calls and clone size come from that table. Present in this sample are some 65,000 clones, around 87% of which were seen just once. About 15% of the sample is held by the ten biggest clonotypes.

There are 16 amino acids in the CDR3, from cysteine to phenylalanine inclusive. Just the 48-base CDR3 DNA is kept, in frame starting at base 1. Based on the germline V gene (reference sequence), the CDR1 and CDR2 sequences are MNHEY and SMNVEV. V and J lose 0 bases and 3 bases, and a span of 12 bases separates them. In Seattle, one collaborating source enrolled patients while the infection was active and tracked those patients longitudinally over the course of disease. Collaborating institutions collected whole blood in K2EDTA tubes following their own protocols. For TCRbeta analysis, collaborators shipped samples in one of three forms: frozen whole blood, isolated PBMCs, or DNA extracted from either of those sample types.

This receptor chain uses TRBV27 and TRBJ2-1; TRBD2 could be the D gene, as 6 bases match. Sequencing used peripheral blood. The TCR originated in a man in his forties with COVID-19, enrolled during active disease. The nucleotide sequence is TGTGCCAGCAGTTTATCCTTCCGGGGGAGCTACAATGAGCAGTTCTTC. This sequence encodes CASSLSFRGSYNEQFF.